This T cell receptor beta chain is drawn from a study of shared clonotypes between healthy human individuals. General observations from the study: Sharing of clonotypes among donors was expected to vary with sequencing depth.

Comment on this clone: The antigen is undetermined.

Study processing details: ImmunoSEQ sequences covered only the junction and lacked quality scores; filtering therefore differed. Generated by immunoSEQ multiplex PCR, the TCRdb table keeps only in-frame clones and is missing some. V, J and clone size are taken as reported in that table, and D and trimming were inferred from the DNA itself. The sample yields about 2.1 million clones, around 93% seen once. Terminally differentiated effector memory CD45RA+ cells were excluded by CCR7 positive selection of CD45RO-negative cells. In germline, CDR1 is MDHEN, CDR2 SYDVKM. V shed 5 bases, J shed 7 bases, and the junction held 6 bases outside the gene matches. The CDR3 extends over 14 amino acids.

The sample taken for sequencing was naive CD8+ T cells from PBMCs. The chain is built from TRBV28 and TRBJ2-4, with 9 positions matching TRBD1. This clonotype was sampled from a man younger than 35 in good health. Some clones in this sample may be carry-over from other donors' samples. CDR3 in DNA: TGTGCCAGCAGTCCCGGGACAGGGCGTAACATTCAGTACTTC. Translation: CASSPGTGRNIQYF.